A single sample is the source of the 21 T cell receptor beta chains below, sequenced in a study of beta chain features in type 1 diabetes (dated 2018 in TCRdb). Receptors were amplified or captured by the immunoSEQ multiplex PCR assay. The entire amount of isolated RNA was reverse transcribed using the High Capacity cDNA Reverse Transcription Kit, so the sequenced TCRB transcripts were expressed ones. TCRdb obtained this table from immuneACCESS and retained in-frame rearrangements with V and J assigned. These tables miss some clones; where compared with another copy, unresolved V genes account for less than half of the shortfall, and the remainder is unexplained. Recorded for this sample are 130,000 to 150,000 clones; approximately 9.2% of them occurred a single time. The ten largest clones capture roughly 0.7% of the sample. Sequences were obtained from central memory CD4+ T cells from blood. All receptors derive from a man aged 18 to 30 in good health.

The genes are TRBV29-1 and TRBJ1-3; 9 bases agree with TRBD1. The CDR3 extends over 13 amino acids. Trimming at V came to 6 bases and at J to 4 bases, leaving 4 bases not matched to a gene. Per the germline V gene, CDR1 is SQVTM and CDR2 is ANQGSEA. CDR3 bases: TGCAGCGTACAGGGGGCAGGCGGAAACACCATATATTTT. Amino acids: CSVQGAGGNTIYF.

Comment on this clone: This CDR3 is also generated by other DNA sequences in the sample. The chain links TRBV11-2 to TRBJ2-5, with 8 bases aligning to TRBD1. The germline V gene has CDR1 SGHAT and CDR2 FQNNGV. CDR3 length equals 14 residues. The trim removed 5 bases at V and 5 bases at J, leaving 7 bases unmatched. The CDR3 region is CASSLDRGRETQYF. The CDR3, as DNA: TGTGCCAGCAGCCTCGACAGGGGTCGGGAGACCCAGTACTTC.

This clone was detected only a few times. The CDR3 DNA follows: TGTGCCAGCAGCTCGTTAGCGGGGGCCTCCAATGAGCAGTTCTTC. Residues: CASSSLAGASNEQFF. The chain is built from TRBV7-8 and TRBJ2-1; 9 bases fit TRBD2. Germline CDR1 and CDR2: SGHVS and FQNEAQ. Trimming cost V 4 bases and J 6 bases; bases outside gene matches: 7. This CDR3 spans 15 amino acids.

The chain uses TRBV7-8 and TRBJ1-2; unclear D gene. Germline V CDR1 and CDR2: SGHVS, FQNEAQ. The V end was cut by 5 bases, the J end by 0 bases, with 7 bases between. This CDR3 is 13 amino acids long. CDR3 sequence: CASSVDSNYGYTF. The CDR3 coding sequence is TGTGCCAGCAGCGTAGACTCTAACTATGGCTACACCTTC.

This clone was observed many times. The chain combines TRBV7-2 with TRBJ2-7; the match to TRBD1 covers 7 bases. Germline V gene data show CDR1 as SGHTA and CDR2 as FQGNSA. The CDR3 length is 13 residues. V shed 4 bases, J shed 5 bases, and the junction held 5 bases outside the gene matches. CDR3 DNA: TGTGCCAGCAGCTCCTCGACAGGGAACGAGCAGTACTTC. Translated: CASSSSTGNEQYF. Filled out from reference TRBV7-2 and TRBJ2-7, the complete variable domain reads GAGVSQSPSNKVTEKGKDVELRCDPISGHTALYWYRQSLGQGLEFLIYFQGNSAPDKSGLPSDRFSAERTGGSVSTLTIQRTQQEDSAVYLCASSSSTGNEQYFGPGTRLTVT.

V is TRBV15 and J is TRBJ2-7, with D unclear. V lost 0 bases to trimming and J lost 2 bases, with 5 bases between them. Looked up from germline, CDR1 is LNHNV and CDR2 is YYDKDF (reference sequence). The CDR3 consists of 13 residues. CDR3 amino acids: CATSREGPYEQYF. The CDR3 DNA follows: TGTGCCACCAGCAGAGAGGGCCCCTACGAGCAGTACTTC.

This rearrangement joins TRBV7-2 to TRBJ2-5; D unclear. V was cut by 2 bases and J by 4 bases, with 8 bases left in between. The germline V gene has CDR1 SGHTA and CDR2 FQGNSA. CDR3 length equals 13 residues. CDR3 DNA: TGTGCCAGCAGCTTACCCCCATTAGAGACCCAGTACTTC. Its translation: CASSLPPLETQYF.

This clone has only a few counts. V usage is TRBV7-3 and J usage is TRBJ2-3, with D hard to call. The germline V gene has CDR1 SGHTA and CDR2 FQGTGA. Deletions cut 4 bases from V and 4 bases from J, with 9 bases between. This CDR3 spans 13 amino acids. The CDR3 sequence: CASSSYSSDTQYF. CDR3 sequence (DNA): TGTGCCAGCAGCTCCTACTCATCAGATACGCAGTATTTT.

The chain links TRBV15 to TRBJ2-7, with no clear D. Germline CDR1 LNHNV, CDR2 YYDKDF (reference sequence). Trimming took 3 bases from V and 2 from J, leaving 11 bases between them. This CDR3 comprises 14 residues. CDR3 nucleotide sequence: TGTGCCACCAGCAGCGGTACGGTTCCCTACGAGCAGTACTTC. Translating gives CATSSGTVPYEQYF.

This chain connects TRBV4-2 to TRBJ2-5, with 7 bases aligning to TRBD1. This CDR3 contains 15 residues. Germline V gives CDR1 LGHNA, CDR2 YNFKEQ. V shed 3 bases, J shed 5 bases, and the junction held 9 bases outside the gene matches. As DNA, the CDR3 is TGTGCCAGCAGCCAGGAGATGGGGACAGAGGAGACCCAGTACTTC. As protein: CASSQEMGTEETQYF.

Here the CDR3 DNA reads TGTGCCTGGGAAGACACCACTAACTATGGCTACACCTTC. Translated, it gives CAWEDTTNYGYTF. V and J are TRBV30 and TRBJ1-2; D is unclear. The V end was cut by 5 bases, the J end by 0 bases, with 10 bases between. Germline values: CDR1 GTSNPN, CDR2 SVGIG (reference sequence). CDR3 length: 13 residues.

This clone showed up many times. The chain is built from TRBV29-1 and TRBJ2-5; possibly TRBD2 for D (6 bases). Trimming shortened V by 7 bases and J by 5 bases, and 8 bases separated the two germline ends. The CDR3 consists of 10 residues. Germline assignment: CDR1 SQVTM and CDR2 ANQGSEA. Here the CDR3 DNA reads TGCAGCGGGGGGGATGAGACCCAGTACTTC. Protein: CSGGDETQYF.

This clone came up a few times. V is TRBV2 and J is TRBJ1-6; the D is unclear. The germline CDR1 and CDR2 sequences are SNHLY and FYNNEI. Trimming took 3 bases from V and 8 from J, leaving 11 bases between them. The CDR3 contains 14 residues. The CDR3 region has the DNA TGTGCCAGCAGTGACCAGTATGGGCATTCACCCCTCCACTTT. Amino acid sequence: CASSDQYGHSPLHF.

This clone was found a few times. The chain couples TRBV18 to TRBJ1-2; D remains ambiguous. This CDR3 is built from 13 residues. The germline V and J ends were trimmed by 6 bases and 6 bases, with 14 bases remaining between them. Germline values: CDR1 KGHSH, CDR2 LQKENI. CDR3 in amino acids: CASSPLVADGYTF. For the CDR3, the DNA is TGTGCCAGCTCCCCTTTGGTGGCAGATGGCTACACCTTC.

This clone was seen more than once but under ten times. Here the CDR3 reads CASSGGLLDEQFF. The CDR3, as DNA: TGTGCCAGCAGCGGGGGCCTCTTAGATGAGCAGTTCTTC. The V gene is TRBV9, the J gene TRBJ2-7; possibly TRBD1 for D (5 bases). With the DNA end fitting TRBJ2-1 better, the J assignment may be wrong. Germline assignment: CDR1 SGDLS and CDR2 YYNGEE. CDR3 length: 13 residues.

The chain carries TRBV7-2 and TRBJ1-4, with no clear D. There are 13 residues in the CDR3. V was pared by 5 bases and J by 8 bases, with 12 bases between. The germline V gene has CDR1 SGHTA and CDR2 FQGNSA. The CDR3: CASSPPVGEKLFF. The CDR3 bases are TGTGCCAGCAGCCCGCCGGTGGGCGAAAAACTGTTTTTT.

J is TRBJ1-6 and V is TRBV4-2, with TRBD1 as a possible D gene (5 bases). V lost 1 base and J 12 bases, leaving 16 bases between the germline ends. Looked up from germline, CDR1 is LGHNA and CDR2 is YNFKEQ. This CDR3 contains 15 residues. The CDR3 region is CASSQGQLRMQPLHF. CDR3 DNA: TGTGCCAGCAGCCAAGGACAGTTACGAATGCAACCCCTCCACTTT.

This clone occurred many times. The same CDR3 arises from other DNA sequences in this sample as well. The chain combines TRBV7-9 with TRBJ1-5; TRBD1 might be the D (5 bases). Deletions cut 5 bases from V and 4 bases from J, with 12 bases between. The CDR3 has 14 residues. Germline V gene data show CDR1 as SEHNR and CDR2 as FQNEAQ (reference sequence). The CDR3 sequence is CASSPGGGNQPQHF. CDR3 coding DNA: TGTGCCAGCAGCCCCGGGGGAGGGAATCAGCCCCAGCATTTT. The entire variable domain, with the rest obtained from reference TRBV7-9 and TRBJ1-5, is as follows: DTGVSQNPRHKITKRGQNVTFRCDPISEHNRLYWYRQTLGQGPEFLTYFQNEAQLEKSRLLSDRFSAERPKGSFSTLEIQRTEQGDSAMYLCASSPGGGNQPQHFGDGTRLSIL.

V is TRBV6-6 and J is TRBJ1-3, with 11 bases fitting TRBD1. The CDR3 totals 14 residues. Germline CDR1 MNHNY, CDR2 SVGAGI (reference sequence). J lost 8 bases, V lost 8 bases, and 8 bases had no gene match. This CDR3 reads CASGGQGAWDTIYF. CDR3 DNA sequence: TGTGCCAGCGGAGGACAGGGGGCATGGGACACCATATATTTT.

This chain connects TRBV11-3 to TRBJ2-7; 7 nucleotides align to TRBD1. Unmatched junction bases numbered 5, after V lost 5 bases and J lost 1 base. The germline V gene has CDR1 SGHNT and CDR2 YENEEA. The CDR3 spans 14 residues. CDR3 residues: CASSPYRGSYEQYF. The CDR3 nucleotides read TGTGCCAGCAGCCCTTACAGGGGTTCCTACGAGCAGTACTTC.

This clone was observed a few times. The chain combines TRBV7-9 with TRBJ2-7, with D unclear. With 2 bases removed from V and 7 bases from J, the gap between germline ends came to 9 bases. This CDR3 has 12 amino acids. Germline assignment: CDR1 SEHNR and CDR2 FQNEAQ (reference sequence). The CDR3 nucleotides read TGTGCCAGCAGCTTACAGCCCGGGGAGCAGTACTTC. It specifies CASSLQPGEQYF. The variable domain in full, completed from reference TRBV7-9 and TRBJ2-7, reads DTGVSQNPRHKITKRGQNVTFRCDPISEHNRLYWYRQTLGQGPEFLTYFQNEAQLEKSRLLSDRFSAERPKGSFSTLEIQRTEQGDSAMYLCASSLQPGEQYFGPGTRLTVT.